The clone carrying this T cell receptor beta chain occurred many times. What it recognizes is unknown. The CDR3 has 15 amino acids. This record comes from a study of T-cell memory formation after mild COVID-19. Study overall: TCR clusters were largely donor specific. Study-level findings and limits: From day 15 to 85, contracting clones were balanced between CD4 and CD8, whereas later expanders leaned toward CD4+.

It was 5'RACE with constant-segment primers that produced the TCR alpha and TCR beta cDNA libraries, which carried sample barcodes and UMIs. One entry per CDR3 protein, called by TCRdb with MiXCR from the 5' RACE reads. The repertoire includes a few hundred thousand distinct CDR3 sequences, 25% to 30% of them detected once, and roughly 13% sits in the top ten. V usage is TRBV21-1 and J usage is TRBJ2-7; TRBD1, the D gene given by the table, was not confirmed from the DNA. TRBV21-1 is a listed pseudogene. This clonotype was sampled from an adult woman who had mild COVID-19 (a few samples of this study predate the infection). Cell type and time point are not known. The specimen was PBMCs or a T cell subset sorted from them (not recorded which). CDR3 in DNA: TGTGCCAGCAGCTCCTCCGGGGGCAGGTGGATTGGGCAGTACTTC. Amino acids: CASSSSGGRWIGQYF.